The sequence of this T cell receptor beta chain was determined in a study of T cell responses to AZD1222 COVID-19 vaccine. Overall study findings and caveats: Unmutated regions of variants are reportedly targeted by nearly half of spike-specific TCRs. Spike-specific TCR breadth and depth both grew after two AZD1222 doses.

Comment on this clone: Its antigen remains unknown.

CDR3 length: 14 amino acids. V shed 8 bases, J shed 1 base, and the junction held 7 bases outside the gene matches. CDR1 and CDR2 from the germline V gene are MNHEY and SVGAGI. Sequencing was performed with immunoSEQ multiplex PCR; in TCRdb, only in-frame clones are kept and a portion is missing. This table holds 200,000 to 250,000 clones, approximately 94% found once. This clonotype was obtained from an adult in good health. The chain employs TRBV6-5 and TRBJ1-1; 7 nucleotides agree with TRBD1. Specimen: peripheral blood, collected on day 0 of MenACWY control vaccination. CDR3 protein: CASLKRDRNTEAFF. The DNA of the CDR3 is TGTGCCAGCCTAAAACGGGACAGGAACACTGAAGCTTTCTTT.